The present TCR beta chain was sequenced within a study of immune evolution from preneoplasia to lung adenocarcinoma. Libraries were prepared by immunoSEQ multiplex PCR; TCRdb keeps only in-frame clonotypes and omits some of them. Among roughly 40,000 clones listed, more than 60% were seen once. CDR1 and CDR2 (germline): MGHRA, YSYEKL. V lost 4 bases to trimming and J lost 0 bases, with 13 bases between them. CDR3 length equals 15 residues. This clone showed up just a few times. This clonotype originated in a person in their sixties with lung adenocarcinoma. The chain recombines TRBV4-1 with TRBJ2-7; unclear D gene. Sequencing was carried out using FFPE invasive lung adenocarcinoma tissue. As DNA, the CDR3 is TGCGCCAGCAGCCCCGAATCTCCCAGCTCCTACGAGCAGTACTTC. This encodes CASSPESPSSYEQYF.